This entry lists 24 T cell receptor beta chains sequenced from one sample in a study of blood T cell repertoires in COVID-19. The assay was immunoSEQ multiplex PCR, and TCRdb's table has in-frame clones only and misses some. The repertoire includes about 170,000 clones, less than 90% of them detected once, and more than 14% sits in the top ten. The sequencing input was peripheral blood. The source of these receptors is a woman aged 70-85 years with COVID-19, enrolled during active disease.

This clone was observed a few times. J is TRBJ1-5 and V is TRBV3-1 (or the pseudogene TRBV3-2); D not resolved. Trimming took off 1 base at V and 0 bases at J, with 7 bases between the two ends. CDR1 LGHDT and CDR2 YNNKEL come from the germline V gene (reference sequence). The CDR3 contains 15 residues. The CDR3 region has the DNA TGTGCCAGCAGCCAAGGGCATTATAGCAATCAGCCCCAGCATTTT. Its protein product is CASSQGHYSNQPQHF.

The J gene is TRBJ2-1, the V gene TRBV5-6, with a possible D match to TRBD2 (5 bases). Germline-derived CDR1 and CDR2 are SGHDT and YYEEEE. The CDR3 runs 14 residues. V shed 4 bases and J shed 6 bases, with 14 bases lying between them. The chain's CDR3 is CASSRRLFSNEQFF. CDR3 bases: TGTGCCAGCAGCCGGCGACTATTCTCCAATGAGCAGTTCTTC.

The rearrangement joins TRBV5-5 to TRBJ2-2, with D possibly matching TRBD2 (6 bases). Germline CDR1 and CDR2: SGHKS and YYEKEE (reference sequence). The CDR3 length is 14 residues. Trimming left V 4 bases short and J 7 bases short, with 14 bases between. The CDR3 loop is CASSQATSIGELFF. As DNA, the CDR3 is TGTGCCAGCAGCCAGGCCACTAGCATCGGGGAGCTGTTTTTT.

The gene calls are TRBV30 and TRBJ2-5, with D possibly matching TRBD1 (5 bases). CDR1 and CDR2 (germline): GTSNPN, SVGIG (reference sequence). The CDR3 spans 14 residues. With 0 bases removed from V and 4 bases from J, the gap between germline ends came to 12 bases. The CDR3 bases are TGTGCCTGGAGTGTAGGTCAGGGTGGAGAGACCCAGTACTTC. Protein sequence: CAWSVGQGGETQYF. Full variable domain (missing parts from reference TRBV30 and TRBJ2-5): SQTIHQWPATLVQPVGSPLSLECTVEGTSNPNLYWYRQAAGRGLQLLFYSVGIGQISSEVPQNLSASRPQDRQFILSSKKLLLSDSGFYLCAWSVGQGGETQYFGPGTRLLVL.

This clone was seen just once. The chain joins TRBV5-4 to TRBJ2-2, with 9 bases matching TRBD1. The CDR3 sequence is 17 residues long. Germline V CDR1 and CDR2: SGHNT, YYREEE (reference sequence). V trimming: 4 bases; J trimming: 5 bases; junction bases outside the gene matches: 12. DNA of the CDR3: TGTGCCAGCAGCCCGAAGGGACAGGGAGTGGTAACCGGGGAGCTGTTTTTT. Its translation: CASSPKGQGVVTGELFF.

V gene TRBV30 combines with J gene TRBJ1-1; a weak D match, TRBD1 (6 bases). The V end lost 4 bases, the J end lost 1 base, and 10 bases lay between the germline ends. CDR3 length equals 13 residues. The germline gives CDR1 GTSNPN, CDR2 SVGIG (reference sequence). CDR3 nucleotides: TGTGCCTGGAACGGGGACACGAACACTGAAGCTTTCTTT. Translation gives CAWNGDTNTEAFF. The full variable domain, in which reference TRBV30 and TRBJ1-1 provide the parts outside the CDR3, is SQTIHQWPATLVQPVGSPLSLECTVEGTSNPNLYWYRQAAGRGLQLLFYSVGIGQISSEVPQNLSASRPQDRQFILSSKKLLLSDSGFYLCAWNGDTNTEAFFGQGTRLTVV.

V and J are TRBV11-2 and TRBJ2-1, with TRBD2 matching over 7 bases. V lost 4 bases and J lost 12; bases outside the gene matches: 9. CDR1 SGHAT and CDR2 FQNNGV come from the germline V gene. This CDR3 has 13 amino acids. CDR3 sequence: CASSSIQQRGQFF. Written as DNA, the CDR3 is TGTGCCAGCAGCTCAATCCAGCAGCGGGGGCAGTTCTTC.

This chain links TRBV7-8 with TRBJ2-1, with 9 bases lining up with TRBD1. The V segment lost 5 bases and the J segment 6 bases; nucleotides outside the gene matches: 8. CDR1 is SGHVS, CDR2 FQNEAQ, per germline. This CDR3 region has 15 residues. CDR3 nucleotide sequence: TGTGCCAGCAGCCTGACAGGGGGGGCTCCCAATGAGCAGTTCTTC. This sequence encodes CASSLTGGAPNEQFF.

This clone came up a few times. The V call is TRBV5-5, the J call TRBJ2-3, with TRBD2 identical over 13 bases. Germline CDR1 SGHKS, CDR2 YYEKEE (reference sequence). Germline trimming cut 2 bases from V and 5 bases from J; bases unmatched to any gene: 5. This CDR3 region has 16 residues. The CDR3 here is CASSLLAGGGIDTQYF. The CDR3 nucleotides read TGTGCCAGCAGCTTACTAGCGGGAGGGGGTATAGATACGCAGTATTTT.

This chain links TRBV5-8 with TRBJ1-1; the match to TRBD1 covers 9 bases. The germline V gene encodes CDR1 SGHTS and CDR2 YDEGEE. V was clipped by 4 bases and J by 1 base; unmatched bases: 5. The CDR3 contains 15 residues. CDR3 residues: CASSPDRGRNTEAFF. For the CDR3, the DNA is TGTGCCAGCAGCCCGGACAGGGGACGGAACACTGAAGCTTTCTTT.

The chain couples TRBV15 to TRBJ1-1, with TRBD1 as a possible D gene (5 bases). The CDR3 is 13 residues long. Germline-derived CDR1 and CDR2 are LNHNV and YYDKDF (reference sequence). The V and J ends lost 5 bases and 6 bases respectively, with 13 bases between them. This chain's CDR3 is CATSGGVGPEAFF. In nucleotides, the CDR3 is TGTGCCACCAGCGGGGGGGTAGGGCCTGAAGCTTTCTTT.

V gene TRBV2 combines with J gene TRBJ2-3, with TRBD1 matching over 10 bases. After removal of 5 bases from V and 4 bases from J, the junction contained 6 bases not matched to a gene. The CDR3 totals 15 residues. CDR1 is SNHLY, CDR2 FYNNEI, per germline. CDR3 bases: TGTGCCAGCAGTCGGGACAGGGGTAGGCCAGATACGCAGTATTTT. It yields the protein CASSRDRGRPDTQYF.

The chain links TRBV19 to TRBJ1-2; 11 nucleotides line up with TRBD1. CDR1 is LNHDA and CDR2 is SQIVND in the germline V gene (reference sequence). Trimming took 5 bases from V and 4 from J; bases not matched to a gene: 9. This CDR3 spans 16 amino acids. CDR3 bases: TGTGCCAGTAGTTCCCCACGCGGGACAGGGGGCTATGGCTACACCTTC. It yields the protein CASSSPRGTGGYGYTF.

The gene calls are TRBV11-3 and TRBJ1-1; TRBD1 aligns across 8 bases. J lost 1 base, V lost 4 bases, and 2 bases had no gene match. Germline CDR1 SGHNT, CDR2 YENEEA. The CDR3 length is 14 residues. The CDR3 loop reads CASSSTGANTEAFF. DNA of the CDR3: TGTGCCAGCAGCTCGACAGGGGCGAACACTGAAGCTTTCTTT.

The chain is built from TRBV7-2 and TRBJ2-7; 7 nucleotides align to TRBD1. The CDR3 extends over 15 amino acids. CDR1 is SGHTA and CDR2 is FQGNSA in the germline V gene. Germline trimming cut 1 base from V and 0 bases from J; bases unmatched to any gene: 3. CDR3 sequence reads: CASSLEQGSSYEQYF. DNA for the CDR3: TGTGCCAGCAGCTTAGAACAGGGGTCCTCCTACGAGCAGTACTTC. Looking up the rest from reference TRBV7-2 and TRBJ2-7 gives the full variable domain: GAGVSQSPSNKVTEKGKDVELRCDPISGHTALYWYRQSLGQGLEFLIYFQGNSAPDKSGLPSDRFSAERTGGSVSTLTIQRTQQEDSAVYLCASSLEQGSSYEQYFGPGTRLTVT.

The chain carries TRBV5-6 and TRBJ2-3; TRBD1 aligns across 9 bases. Per the germline V gene, CDR1 is SGHDT and CDR2 is YYEEEE. The V segment lost 4 bases and the J segment 2 bases; nucleotides outside the gene matches: 8. The CDR3 extends over 16 amino acids. For the CDR3, the DNA is TGTGCCAGCAGCGTCCGGGACAGGGCCTTCACAGATACGCAGTATTTT. It yields the protein CASSVRDRAFTDTQYF.

In this sample, this clone turned up once. The chain employs TRBV29-1 and TRBJ1-1; 8 nucleotides match TRBD1. The germline gives CDR1 SQVTM, CDR2 ANQGSEA. V was pared by 7 bases and J by 6 bases, with 7 bases of the junction left unmatched. This CDR3 has 12 amino acids. The CDR3 region has the DNA TGCAGCGCTCAAGACAGGGGCGCTGAAGCTTTCTTT. This codes for CSAQDRGAEAFF.

V is TRBV27 and J is TRBJ1-2; 9 bases agree with TRBD1. Germline trimming cut 6 bases from V and 4 bases from J; bases unmatched to any gene: 6. Germline V lookup: CDR1 MNHEY, CDR2 SMNVEV (reference sequence). The CDR3 has 14 residues. In DNA form, the CDR3 reads TGTGCCAGCAGGGTGGGACAGGGAAGCTATGGCTACACCTTC. Protein sequence: CASRVGQGSYGYTF.

V gene TRBV19 combines with J gene TRBJ2-3; 9 nucleotides align to TRBD2. The germline V gene encodes CDR1 LNHDA and CDR2 SQIVND (reference sequence). The CDR3 runs to 16 residues. V was pared by 1 base and J by 4 bases, with 6 bases of the junction left unmatched. The CDR3 DNA sequence: TGTGCCAGTAGTATAGGAGGGACTAGCAGTCCAGATACGCAGTATTTT. Translation gives CASSIGGTSSPDTQYF. The whole variable domain, filled in from reference TRBV19 and TRBJ2-3, reads DGGITQSPKYLFRKEGQNVTLSCEQNLNHDAMYWYRQDPGQGLRLIYYSQIVNDFQKGDIAEGYSVSREKKESFPLTVTSAQKNPTAFYLCASSIGGTSSPDTQYFGPGTRLTVL.

CDR3 sequence: CAWSNEDTSGNTIYF. CDR3 bases: TGTGCCTGGAGTAATGAAGACACCTCTGGAAACACCATATATTTT. V is TRBV30 and J is TRBJ1-3, with D unresolved. From germline, CDR1 is GTSNPN and CDR2 SVGIG (reference sequence). This CDR3 has 15 residues. V was shortened by 2 bases and J by 0 bases, with 11 bases between the two germline ends.

The V call is TRBV6-1, the J call TRBJ1-1; tentatively, D is TRBD1 (5 bases). The CDR3 spans 13 residues. The V end was cut by 6 bases, the J end by 1 base, with 9 bases between. Germline V gives CDR1 MNHNS, CDR2 SASEGT. The CDR3 DNA reads TGTGCCAGCAGAACGGGGGGGAACACTGAAGCTTTCTTT. Translating it yields CASRTGGNTEAFF.

The rearrangement links TRBV27 to TRBJ1-1; D is undetermined. This CDR3 region has 14 residues. Deletions cut 2 bases from V and 0 bases from J, with 7 bases between. Germline assignment: CDR1 MNHEY and CDR2 SMNVEV (reference sequence). The CDR3 bases are TGTGCCAGCAGTTTACGACAAGTGAACACTGAAGCTTTCTTT. It encodes CASSLRQVNTEAFF.

The chain links TRBV2 to TRBJ1-3; D perhaps matches TRBD1 (6 bases). V lost 6 bases and J lost 7, with 19 bases in between. CDR3 length: 15 amino acids. The germline CDR1 and CDR2 sequences are SNHLY and FYNNEI. CDR3 region: CASRERQVGSNTIYF. Written as DNA, the CDR3 is TGTGCCAGCAGAGAGAGACAGGTCGGTTCGAACACCATATATTTT.

The chain carries TRBV2 and TRBJ1-2, with 8 bases matching TRBD1. V lost 5 bases and J lost 6; bases outside the gene matches: 5. Germline CDR1 SNHLY, CDR2 FYNNEI. The CDR3 covers 13 residues. The CDR3 spells CASSLDRADGYTF. DNA for the CDR3: TGTGCCAGCAGTTTGGACAGGGCGGATGGCTACACCTTC.